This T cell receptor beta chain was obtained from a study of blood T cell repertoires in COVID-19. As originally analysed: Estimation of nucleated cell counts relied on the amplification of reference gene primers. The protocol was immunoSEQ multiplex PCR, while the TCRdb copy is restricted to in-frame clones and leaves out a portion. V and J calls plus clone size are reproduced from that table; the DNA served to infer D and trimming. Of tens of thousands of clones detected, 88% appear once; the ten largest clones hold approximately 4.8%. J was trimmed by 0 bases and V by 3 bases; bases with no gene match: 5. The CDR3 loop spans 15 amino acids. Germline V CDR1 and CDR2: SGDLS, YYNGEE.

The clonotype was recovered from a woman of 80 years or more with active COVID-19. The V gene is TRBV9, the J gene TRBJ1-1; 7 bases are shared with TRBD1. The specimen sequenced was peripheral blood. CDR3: CASSATTGVNTEAFF. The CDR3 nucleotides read TGTGCCAGCAGCGCGACAACAGGGGTGAACACTGAAGCTTTCTTT.